Presented here are 5 T cell receptor beta chains from one specimen sequenced in a study of response to subunit inactivated influenza vaccine. MiXCR was run by TCRdb on the RT-PCR reads, yielding one entry per CDR3 protein. The table has almost 250,000 distinct CDR3 sequences, 12% seen once. The material sequenced was non-naive T cells sorted from PBMCs, taken less than 15 days before vaccination. The source is a man aged 50-60 years who received an inactivated influenza vaccine.

The chain combines TRBV6-2 or TRBV6-3 with TRBJ2-3, with D possibly TRBD1 on 6 matching bases. CDR1 is MNHEY and CDR2 is SVGEGT in the germline V gene. This CDR3 has 16 residues. Trimming stripped 6 bases from V and 0 bases from J, with 16 bases between. The CDR3 DNA follows: TGTGCCAGCAGGACACAGGGAATTTCTAGCACAGATACGCAGTATTTT. Its protein product is CASRTQGISSTDTQYF.

This clonotype was counted only a few times. The chain joins TRBV4-3 to TRBJ1-1; TRBD1 matches at 10 bases. The CDR3 has 16 residues. Germline CDR1 LGHNA, CDR2 YSLEER. The V gene end was trimmed by 0 bases and the J gene end by 5 bases; junction bases not matched to a gene: 6. This CDR3 reads CASSQEGQGMGTEAFF. The CDR3 bases are TGCGCCAGCAGCCAAGAGGGACAGGGGATGGGAACTGAAGCTTTCTTT.

There are many counts of this clonotype. This chain joins TRBV5-1 and TRBJ2-5; 8 bases fit TRBD1. Germline CDR1 is SGHRS and CDR2 is YFSETQ. The V and J ends lost 3 bases and 6 bases, in that order; junction bases with no gene match: 13. This CDR3 spans 16 amino acids. The CDR3 DNA is TGCGCCAGCAGCTGGAGCCTCGGACAGGGCTCGAAGACCCAGTACTTC. It translates to CASSWSLGQGSKTQYF.

The chain recombines TRBV6-2 or TRBV6-3 with TRBJ1-5; D gene uncertain. CDR3 length: 10 amino acids. The V gene's germline CDR1 is MNHEY and CDR2 SVGEGT. V lost 7 bases and J lost 7, with 5 bases in between. The CDR3 nucleotides read TGTGCCAGCAATATCCAGCCCCAGCATTTT. It codes for CASNIQPQHF.

The chain employs TRBV6-1 and TRBJ2-7; 7 positions agree with TRBD1. This CDR3 spans 13 amino acids. The ends lost 6 bases at V and 5 bases at J; junction bases unmatched: 7. Per germline, CDR1 MNHNS and CDR2 SASEGT. The CDR3 nucleotides are TGTGCCAGCAGAACAGGGGTAAGGAACGAGCAGTACTTC. Translation gives CASRTGVRNEQYF.